This TCR beta chain was found in a study of OX40 agonist ivuxolimab in advanced cancers. Study overall: Intravenous ivuxolimab was administered to patients every 2 weeks at 0.01 to 10 mg/kg. A partial response was reached by three patients: one with hepatocellular carcinoma and two with cutaneous melanoma.

Profiling relied on immunoSEQ multiplex PCR, and the TCRdb table lists in-frame clones only, not all of them. The sample has about 53,000 clones; over 75% are singletons. The CDR3 covers 15 residues. V gave up 2 bases and J gave up 1 base; unmatched junction bases: 2. Germline loops: CDR1 SGHAT, CDR2 FQNNGV. This sequence was found in an adult with an advanced solid tumor such as melanoma, head and neck, liver or kidney cancer. The J gene is TRBJ2-1, the V gene TRBV11-2; 7 nucleotides align to TRBD2. The sequenced sample was CD4+ or CD8+ T cells sorted from blood, obtained in a trial of the OX40 agonist ivuxolimab. In nucleotides, the CDR3 is TGTGCCAGCAGCTTAACCGGGAGGTCCTACAATGAGCAGTTCTTC. Translating it yields CASSLTGRSYNEQFF.